This is a list of T cell receptor beta chains from one sample in a study of shared clonotypes between healthy human individuals. Assay: immunoSEQ multiplex PCR; the TCRdb copy retains only in-frame clones and omits some. Here the sample spans 550,000 to 750,000 clones, about 90% being singletons. Sequenced material: naive CD8+ T cells sorted from blood. These receptors all stem from a young man in good health. Both conserved end residues are part of each CDR3. The D gene is left open where the match is weak.

cdr3_aa cdr3_nt v_call cdr3_length d_call j_call
CASSLKSSYEQYF TGTGCCAGCAGTTTAAAAAGCTCCTACGAGCAGTACTTC TRBV27 13 NA TRBJ2-7
CARSLRDRPSFYGYTF TGTGCCAGAAGCCTACGGGACAGACCGAGTTTCTATGGCTACACCTTC TRBV5-3 16 TRBD1 TRBJ1-2
CASSSRPSDRVFGAFF TGTGCCAGCAGTTCCCGCCCCTCGGACAGGGTGTTTGGAGCTTTCTTT TRBV27 16 TRBD1 TRBJ1-1
CATRWDSRTDTQYF TGTGCCACCCGGTGGGACAGCCGCACAGATACGCAGTATTTT TRBV6-5 14 TRBD1 TRBJ2-3
CASSQEAGEDTGELFF TGTGCCAGCAGCCAAGAGGCGGGAGAGGACACCGGGGAGCTGTTTTTT TRBV4-2 16 TRBD2 TRBJ2-2
CASSISSYGANVLTF TGTGCCAGTAGTATAAGTAGTTACGGGGCCAACGTCCTGACTTTC TRBV19 15 NA TRBJ2-6
CASSEGTLGTYEQYF TGTGCCAGCAGTGAAGGTACCCTCGGCACCTACGAGCAGTACTTC TRBV25-1 15 NA TRBJ2-7
CASSPDSEVEFF TGTGCCAGCAGCCCCGACAGTGAGGTAGAGTTCTTC TRBV6-5 12 NA TRBJ2-1
CASSLMNTEAFF TGTGCCAGCAGCTTGATGAACACTGAAGCTTTCTTT TRBV11-2 12 NA TRBJ1-1
CASSPGLAGETYEQYF TGTGCCAGCAGCCCGGGACTAGCGGGAGAGACCTACGAGCAGTACTTC TRBV7-9 16 TRBD2 TRBJ2-7
CASSALGLVYNEQFF TGTGCCAGCAGCGCCCTTGGACTGGTTTACAATGAGCAGTTCTTC TRBV11-2 15 NA TRBJ2-1
CASSLDPRVLEFF TGTGCCAGCAGCTTAGACCCCCGGGTACTGGAGTTCTTC TRBV11-2 13 NA TRBJ2-1
CASSYSPTTGYTF TGTGCCAGCAGTTACTCACCGACAACAGGCTACACCTTC TRBV6-6 13 NA TRBJ1-2